This T cell receptor beta chain stems from a study of neurological immune-mediated disorders. Points from the study as a whole: HTLV-1-associated myelopathy displayed the greatest TCR clonal expansion, and multiple sclerosis exhibited the smallest, lower than that of healthy controls. Expanded clones shared no identical CDR3 amino acid sequences across subjects, which suggested private TCR-beta repertoires in all groups.

Many counts were recorded for this clonotype. Antigen: not known. Germline V lookup: CDR1 SGDLS, CDR2 YYNGEE. With 0 bases clipped from V and 7 bases from J, the junction kept 6 bases outside the gene matches. The CDR3 extends over 17 amino acids. TCRdb recomputed calls from the 5' RACE reads with MiXCR, one row per CDR3 protein. The sample holds tens of thousands of distinct CDR3 sequences; 7.2% are singletons and the top ten take around 5.7%. Sequencing input: CD4+ T cells from blood. This receptor was taken from a man between 50 and 59 years old in good health. The rearrangement uses TRBV9 and TRBJ2-2, with TRBD2 matching over 13 bases. The CDR3 sequence: CASSVELAGGPGGELFF. CDR3 nucleotide sequence: TGTGCCAGCAGCGTAGAACTAGCGGGAGGGCCTGGCGGGGAGCTGTTTTTT.